This T cell receptor (beta chain) came from a study of early T cells in non-severe SARS-CoV-2 infection. Turning to the study itself: RNA in bulk from unsorted whole blood was sequenced, and chains were unpaired. Overall study findings and caveats: Sequences matched to VDJdb favored anti-spike CD8 responses, while private and CD4 specificities were missed.

The CDR3 extends over 14 amino acids. Germline values: CDR1 SGHTA, CDR2 FQGTGA. After removal of 5 bases from V and 6 bases from J, the junction contained 4 bases not matched to a gene. Points on this clonotype: Its cognate antigen is unknown.

The TCR library protocol attached unique molecular identifiers to the individual cDNA molecules. Each CDR3 protein gets one entry after TCRdb re-called the 5' RACE reads with MiXCR. This sample has about 70,000 distinct CDR3 sequences, with roughly 4.9% found just once. The chain has TRBV7-3 and TRBJ2-5, with 12 nucleotides matching TRBD2. This TCR was sampled from an adult who was a healthcare worker with PCR-confirmed SARS-CoV-2 infection or an uninfected control (not recorded which). The donor label of this sample is uncertain. The sequencing here drew on whole blood, taken at baseline. The CDR3 DNA reads as TGTGCCAGCAGCCTGACTAGCGGGGGCCAGACCCAGTACTTC. Its protein product is CASSLTSGGQTQYF.